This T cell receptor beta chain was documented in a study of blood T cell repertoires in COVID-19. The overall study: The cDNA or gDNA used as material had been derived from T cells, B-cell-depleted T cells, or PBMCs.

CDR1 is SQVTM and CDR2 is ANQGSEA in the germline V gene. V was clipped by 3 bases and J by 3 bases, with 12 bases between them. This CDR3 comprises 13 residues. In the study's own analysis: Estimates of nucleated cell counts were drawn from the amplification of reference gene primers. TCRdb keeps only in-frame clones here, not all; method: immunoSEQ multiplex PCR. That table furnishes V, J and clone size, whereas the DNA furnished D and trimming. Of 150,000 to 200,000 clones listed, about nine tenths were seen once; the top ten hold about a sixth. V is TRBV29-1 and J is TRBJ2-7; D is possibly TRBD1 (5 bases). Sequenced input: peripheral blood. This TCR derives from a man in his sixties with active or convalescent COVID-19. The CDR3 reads CSVEEGVSYEQYF. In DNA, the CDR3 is TGCAGCGTTGAGGAAGGGGTCAGCTACGAGCAGTACTTC.